These T cell receptor beta chains were read from a single sample in a study of T cells in localized non-small cell lung cancer. The repertoire was sequenced with immunoSEQ multiplex PCR; TCRdb's copy has only in-frame clones and lacks some. The sample has about 41,000 clones; roughly 90% are singletons. Sequenced here: peripheral blood, sampled before any cancer treatment. The receptor set was obtained from a female donor older than 55 with stage I squamous cell lung carcinoma. Both conserved end residues are part of each CDR3. A D gene is named only where the DNA matches it firmly. The size entry is marked missing in some rows and otherwise reads once, few, many or a size class.

j_call: TRBJ2-1
clone_size: .
v_call: TRBV6-6
d_call: TRBD2
cdr3_aa: CASSGEREGRVEQFF
cdr3_nt: TGTGCCAGCAGTGGGGAGCGGGAGGGCAGGGTTGAGCAGTTCTTC

j_call: TRBJ1-5
clone_size: .
v_call: TRBV9
d_call: .
cdr3_aa: CASSVGPASNQPQHF
cdr3_nt: TGTGCCAGCAGCGTAGGACCTGCTAGCAATCAGCCCCAGCATTTT

j_call: TRBJ2-6
clone_size: .
v_call: TRBV19
d_call: .
cdr3_aa: CASSSRASGANVLTF
cdr3_nt: TGTGCCAGTAGTTCCAGGGCCTCTGGGGCCAACGTCCTGACTTTC

j_call: TRBJ1-5
clone_size: .
v_call: TRBV6-5
d_call: .
cdr3_aa: CASSYGGAGQPQHF
cdr3_nt: TGTGCCAGCAGTTACGGGGGGGCCGGTCAGCCCCAGCATTTT

j_call: TRBJ1-5
clone_size: .
v_call: TRBV11-2
d_call: .
cdr3_aa: CASSQGISGAGNQPQHF
cdr3_nt: TGTGCCAGCAGCCAAGGTATATCGGGGGCAGGCAATCAGCCCCAGCATTTT

j_call: TRBJ2-1
clone_size: .
v_call: TRBV6-1
d_call: TRBD2
cdr3_aa: CASSDGTSKFEQFF
cdr3_nt: TGTGCCAGCAGTGATGGGACTAGTAAATTTGAGCAGTTCTTC

j_call: TRBJ2-5
clone_size: .
v_call: TRBV20-1
d_call: .
cdr3_aa: CSASMKETQYF
cdr3_nt: TGCAGTGCTAGTATGAAGGAGACCCAGTACTTC

j_call: TRBJ1-5
clone_size: few
v_call: TRBV4-1
d_call: TRBD1
cdr3_aa: CASSQVGQGRQPQHF
cdr3_nt: TGCGCCAGCAGCCAAGTTGGACAGGGGAGACAGCCCCAGCATTTT

j_call: TRBJ2-7
clone_size: .
v_call: TRBV11-3
d_call: TRBD1
cdr3_aa: CASSLHPLGTGGLSYEQYF
cdr3_nt: TGTGCCAGCAGCCTGCACCCACTTGGGACAGGGGGCCTTTCCTACGAGCAGTACTTC

j_call: TRBJ1-2
clone_size: .
v_call: TRBV27
d_call: .
cdr3_aa: CASRGAGIEYGYTF
cdr3_nt: TGTGCCAGCAGGGGTGCCGGGATAGAATATGGCTACACCTTC

j_call: TRBJ2-7
clone_size: .
v_call: TRBV6-6
d_call: .
cdr3_aa: CASSSLGLTNEQYF
cdr3_nt: TGTGCCAGCAGTTCCTTGGGACTGACGAACGAGCAGTACTTC

j_call: TRBJ2-7
clone_size: .
v_call: TRBV25-1
d_call: TRBD1
cdr3_aa: CASSRQGSGRYEQYF
cdr3_nt: TGTGCCAGCAGTCGACAGGGCTCTGGACGATACGAGCAGTACTTC

j_call: TRBJ1-3
clone_size: once
v_call: TRBV30
d_call: .
cdr3_aa: CAWTEGGSSGNTIYF
cdr3_nt: TGTGCCTGGACCGAGGGCGGGAGCTCTGGAAACACCATATATTTT

j_call: TRBJ1-3
clone_size: .
v_call: TRBV28
d_call: .
cdr3_aa: CASSLGSSGNTIYF
cdr3_nt: TGTGCCAGCAGTTTGGGCAGCTCTGGAAACACCATATATTTT

j_call: TRBJ2-3
clone_size: .
v_call: TRBV7-2
d_call: .
cdr3_aa: CASSLARLADTQYF
cdr3_nt: TGTGCCAGCAGCTTAGCTAGACTAGCAGATACGCAGTATTTT